This TCR beta chain was sequenced during a study of T cell repertoires in cytomegalovirus infection. Background on the study: CMV epitopes, recently identified HLA-C-restricted and well-studied HLA-B-restricted, were used. Shared public TCR beta signatures pointed to both CMV infection and a matching HLA type. Broader study findings: CMV carriers having the relevant HLA were flagged by cumulative public TCR beta family frequency.

The sample holds a few counts of this clonotype. Its target is unknown. The ends were cut back, 8 bases at V and 10 bases at J, with 18 bases in the middle. Germline V gene data show CDR1 as SEHNR and CDR2 as FQNEAQ (reference sequence). The CDR3 is made up of 13 amino acids. Each CDR3 protein gets one entry after TCRdb re-called the reads with MiXCR. Of fewer than 1,000,000 distinct CDR3 sequences listed, around a third were seen once; the top ten hold roughly 13%. The clonotype originates from a human donor in good health (CMV status not recorded). Some clones in this sample may be carry-over from other donors' samples. The sequencing used cultured CD8+ T cells from PBMCs, collected from culture after CMV antigen stimulation. This rearrangement joins TRBV7-9 to TRBJ2-1, with D possibly TRBD1 on 6 matching bases. The DNA of the CDR3 is TGTGCCAGCGCCCCTGAGGGGGTGGGCGAGCAGTTCTTC. Protein product: CASAPEGVGEQFF.